This TCR beta chain was recovered during a study of metastatic and nonmetastatic thyroid tumors. As for the study in general: The authors compared repertoires across blood and tumor or nodule tissue from malignant and benign thyroid patients.

Study-level findings and limits: Benign nodules reportedly had significantly lower TCR beta diversity than malignant thyroid tumors in blood and tumor.

Germline values: CDR1 MNHEY, CDR2 SVGEGT. Trimming pared 9 bases from V and 2 bases from J, leaving 11 bases between. The CDR3 extends over 13 amino acids. This clone was detected many times. Its specificity is unknown. As processed by the authors: The study took CDR3 differences across clinicopathological groups and made a distant-metastasis classifier for papillary thyroid cancer from them. MiXCR was used by TCRdb to re-call the PCR reads. TCRdb assigned the V and J calls; the authors' analysis was not used. The data contain around 17,000 clones, 25% to 30% of them singletons. Thyroid surgery was preceded by no treatment in any patient.

The V gene is TRBV6-2 or TRBV6-3, the J gene TRBJ2-1; tentative D call: TRBD2 (6 bases). The TCR comes from a female donor with papillary thyroid cancer or a benign thyroid nodule (not recorded which). Some clones in this sample may be carry-over from other donors' samples. What was sequenced was tumor tissue. In DNA, the CDR3 is TGTGCCAGTAACCTAGCGCCCTACAATGAGCAGTTCTTC. Translated: CASNLAPYNEQFF.